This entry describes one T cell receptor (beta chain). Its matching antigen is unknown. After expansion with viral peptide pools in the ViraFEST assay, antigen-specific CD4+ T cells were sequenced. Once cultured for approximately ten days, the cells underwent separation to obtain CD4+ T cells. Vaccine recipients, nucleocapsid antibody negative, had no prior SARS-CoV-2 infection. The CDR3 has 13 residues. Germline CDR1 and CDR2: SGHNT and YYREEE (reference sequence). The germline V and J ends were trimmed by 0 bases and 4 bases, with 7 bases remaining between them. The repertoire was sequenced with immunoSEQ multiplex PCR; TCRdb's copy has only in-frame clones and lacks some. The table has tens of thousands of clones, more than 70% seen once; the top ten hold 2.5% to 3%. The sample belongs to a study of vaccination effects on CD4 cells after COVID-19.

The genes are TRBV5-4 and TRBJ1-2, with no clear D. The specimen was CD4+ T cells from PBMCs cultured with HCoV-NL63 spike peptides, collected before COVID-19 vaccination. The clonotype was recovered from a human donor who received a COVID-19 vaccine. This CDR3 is CASSLADRYGYTF. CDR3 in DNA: TGTGCCAGCAGCTTGGCTGACCGCTATGGCTACACCTTC. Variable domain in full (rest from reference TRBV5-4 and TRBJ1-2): ETGVTQSPTHLIKTRGQQVTLRCSSQSGHNTVSWYQQALGQGPQFIFQYYREEENGRGNFPPRFSGLQFPNYSSELNVNALELDDSALYLCASSLADRYGYTFGSGTRLTVV.